This T cell receptor beta chain was observed in a study of neurological immune-mediated disorders. Study-level findings and limits: Whereas HTLV-1-associated myelopathy showed the most TCR clonal expansion, multiple sclerosis showed the least, with levels below those of healthy controls.

5'RACE generated cDNA with 10-nucleotide random UMIs. TCRdb passed the 5' RACE reads through MiXCR, listing each CDR3 protein once. The table records roughly 56,000 distinct CDR3 sequences, more than 9.5% of them present only once. This clonotype came up many times. The antigen is undetermined. The study used blood bank volunteers in Maryland, USA, as healthy controls. This CDR3 contains 14 residues. Trimming cost V 4 bases and J 5 bases; bases outside gene matches: 5. In germline, CDR1 is SEHNR, CDR2 FQNEAQ (reference sequence). The chain employs TRBV7-9 and TRBJ1-1, with 9 bases matching TRBD1. This receptor was identified in a man between 60 and 75 years old in good health. The sequenced sample was PBMCs. The CDR3 sequence: CASSSNGQGTEAFF. CDR3 bases: TGTGCCAGCAGCTCCAACGGACAGGGGACTGAAGCTTTCTTT.